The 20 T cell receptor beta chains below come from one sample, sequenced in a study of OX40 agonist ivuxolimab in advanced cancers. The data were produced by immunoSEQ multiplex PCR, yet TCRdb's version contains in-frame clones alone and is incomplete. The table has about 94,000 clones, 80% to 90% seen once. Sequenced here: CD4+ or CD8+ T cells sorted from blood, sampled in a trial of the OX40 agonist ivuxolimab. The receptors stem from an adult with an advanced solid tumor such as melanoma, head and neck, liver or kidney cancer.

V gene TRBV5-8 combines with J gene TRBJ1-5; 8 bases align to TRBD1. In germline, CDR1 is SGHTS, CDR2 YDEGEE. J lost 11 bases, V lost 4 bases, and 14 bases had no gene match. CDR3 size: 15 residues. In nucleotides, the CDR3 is TGTGCCAGCAGCCCCGGGACAGGCCTCACGCCGGCCCAGCATTTT. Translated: CASSPGTGLTPAQHF. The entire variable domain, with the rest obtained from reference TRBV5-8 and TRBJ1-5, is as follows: EAGVTQSPTHLIKTRGQQATLRCSPISGHTSVYWYQQALGLGLQFLLWYDEGEERNRGNFPPRFSGRQFPNYSSELNVNALELEDSALYLCASSPGTGLTPAQHFGDGTRLSIL.

The CDR3 DNA follows: TGTGCCAGAAGCCATATCCCGGGACAGGGGAGGTACGAGCAGTACTTC. Its translation: CARSHIPGQGRYEQYF. The rearrangement joins TRBV5-3 to TRBJ2-7, with 10 bases identical to TRBD1. TRBV5-3 is an ORF, with its function uncertain. V was pared by 4 bases and J by 4 bases, with 11 bases of the junction left unmatched. The CDR3 has 16 amino acids.

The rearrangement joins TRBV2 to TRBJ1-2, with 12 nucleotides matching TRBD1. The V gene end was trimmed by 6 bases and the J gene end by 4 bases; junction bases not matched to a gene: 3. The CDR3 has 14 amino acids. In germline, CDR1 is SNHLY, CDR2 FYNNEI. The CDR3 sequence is CASSGTGGGYGYTF. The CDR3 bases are TGTGCCAGCAGCGGGACAGGGGGCGGCTATGGCTACACCTTC.

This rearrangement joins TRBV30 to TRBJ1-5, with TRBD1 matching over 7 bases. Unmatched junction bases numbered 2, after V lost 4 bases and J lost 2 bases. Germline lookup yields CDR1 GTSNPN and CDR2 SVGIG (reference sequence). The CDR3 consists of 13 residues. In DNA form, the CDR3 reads TGTGCCTGGACCACAGGGGGCAATCAGCCCCAGCATTTT. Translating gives CAWTTGGNQPQHF.

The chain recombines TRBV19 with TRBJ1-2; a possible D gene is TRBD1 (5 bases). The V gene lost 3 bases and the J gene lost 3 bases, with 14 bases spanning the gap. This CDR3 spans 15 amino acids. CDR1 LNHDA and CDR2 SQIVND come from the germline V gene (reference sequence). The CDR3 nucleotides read TGTGCCAGTAGTATCCTCAGGGTTAGAGACTATGGCTACACCTTC. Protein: CASSILRVRDYGYTF.

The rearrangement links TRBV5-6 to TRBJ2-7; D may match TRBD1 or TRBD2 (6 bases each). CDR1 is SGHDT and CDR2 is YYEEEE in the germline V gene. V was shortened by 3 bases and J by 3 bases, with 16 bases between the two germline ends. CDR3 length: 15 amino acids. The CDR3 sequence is CASSWWRGSVYEQYF. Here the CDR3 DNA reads TGTGCCAGCAGCTGGTGGAGGGGGTCTGTCTACGAGCAGTACTTC.

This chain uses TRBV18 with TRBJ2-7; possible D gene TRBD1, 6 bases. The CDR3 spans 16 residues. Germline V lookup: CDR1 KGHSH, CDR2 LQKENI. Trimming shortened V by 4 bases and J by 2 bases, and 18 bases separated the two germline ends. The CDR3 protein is CASSLQGSGVPYEQYF. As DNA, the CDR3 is TGTGCCAGCTCACTCCAGGGGTCAGGGGTTCCCTACGAGCAGTACTTC.

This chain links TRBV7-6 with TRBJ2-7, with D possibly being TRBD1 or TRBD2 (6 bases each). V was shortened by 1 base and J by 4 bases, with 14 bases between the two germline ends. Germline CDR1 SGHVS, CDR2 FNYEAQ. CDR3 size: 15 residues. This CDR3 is CASSLGRGDGYEQYF. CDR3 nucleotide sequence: TGTGCCAGCAGCTTAGGGAGGGGGGACGGTTACGAGCAGTACTTC.

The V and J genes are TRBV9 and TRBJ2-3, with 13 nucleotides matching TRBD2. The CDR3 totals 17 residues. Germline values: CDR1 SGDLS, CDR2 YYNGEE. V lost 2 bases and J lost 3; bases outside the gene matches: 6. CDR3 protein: CASSVTSGGAGTDTQYF. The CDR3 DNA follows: TGTGCCAGCAGCGTTACTAGCGGGGGGGCCGGGACAGATACGCAGTATTTT.

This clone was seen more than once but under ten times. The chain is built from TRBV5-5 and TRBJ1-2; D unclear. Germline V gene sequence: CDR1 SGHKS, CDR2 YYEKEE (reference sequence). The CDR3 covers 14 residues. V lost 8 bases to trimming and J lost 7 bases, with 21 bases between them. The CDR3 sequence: CASSLTGSPLGYTF. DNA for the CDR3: TGTGCCAGTTCCCTCACCGGGTCCCCTCTTGGCTACACCTTC.

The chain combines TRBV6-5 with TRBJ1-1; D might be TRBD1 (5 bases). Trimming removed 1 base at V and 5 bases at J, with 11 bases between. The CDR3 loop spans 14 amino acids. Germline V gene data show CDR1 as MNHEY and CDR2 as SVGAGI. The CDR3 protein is CASSYLQGRTEAFF. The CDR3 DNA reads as TGTGCCAGCAGTTACTTGCAGGGAAGAACTGAAGCTTTCTTT.

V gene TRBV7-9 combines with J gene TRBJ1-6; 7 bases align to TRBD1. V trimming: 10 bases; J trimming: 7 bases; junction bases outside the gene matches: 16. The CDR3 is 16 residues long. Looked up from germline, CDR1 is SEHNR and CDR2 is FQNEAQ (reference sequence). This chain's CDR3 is CAIPSGANRGNSPLHF. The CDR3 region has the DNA TGTGCCATCCCGAGTGGGGCAAACAGGGGAAATTCACCCCTCCACTTT.

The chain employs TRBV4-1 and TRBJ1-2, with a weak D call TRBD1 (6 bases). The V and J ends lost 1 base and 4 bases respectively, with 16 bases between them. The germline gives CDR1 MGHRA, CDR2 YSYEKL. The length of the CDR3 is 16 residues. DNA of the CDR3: TGCGCCAGCAGCCAAGTCTTACAGGGAATCCCCTATGGCTACACCTTC. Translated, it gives CASSQVLQGIPYGYTF.

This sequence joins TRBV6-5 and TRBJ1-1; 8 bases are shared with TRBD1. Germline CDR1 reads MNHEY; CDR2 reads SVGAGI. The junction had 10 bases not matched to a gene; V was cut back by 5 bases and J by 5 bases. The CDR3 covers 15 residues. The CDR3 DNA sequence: TGTGCCAGCAGTCCGGACAGGGCTAGAGAAACTGAAGCTTTCTTT. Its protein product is CASSPDRARETEAFF.

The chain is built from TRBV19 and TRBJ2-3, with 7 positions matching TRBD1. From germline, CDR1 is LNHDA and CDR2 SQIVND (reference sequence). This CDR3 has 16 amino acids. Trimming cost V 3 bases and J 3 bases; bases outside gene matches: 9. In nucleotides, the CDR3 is TGTGCCAGTAGTATCAGTGGCAGGGGGTTGACAGATACGCAGTATTTT. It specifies CASSISGRGLTDTQYF.

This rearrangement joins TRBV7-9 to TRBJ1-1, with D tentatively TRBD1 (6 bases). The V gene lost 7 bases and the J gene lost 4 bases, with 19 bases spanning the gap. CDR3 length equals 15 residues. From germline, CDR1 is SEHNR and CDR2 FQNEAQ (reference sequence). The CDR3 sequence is CASTMMGGQSTEAFF. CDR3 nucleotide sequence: TGTGCCAGCACTATGATGGGGGGGCAAAGCACTGAAGCTTTCTTT.

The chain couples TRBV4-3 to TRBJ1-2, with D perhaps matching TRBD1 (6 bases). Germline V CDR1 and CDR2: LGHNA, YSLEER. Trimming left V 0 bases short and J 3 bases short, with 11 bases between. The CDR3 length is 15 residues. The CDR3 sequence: CASSQEVRGDYGYTF. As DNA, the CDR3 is TGCGCCAGCAGCCAAGAAGTCAGGGGAGACTATGGCTACACCTTC.

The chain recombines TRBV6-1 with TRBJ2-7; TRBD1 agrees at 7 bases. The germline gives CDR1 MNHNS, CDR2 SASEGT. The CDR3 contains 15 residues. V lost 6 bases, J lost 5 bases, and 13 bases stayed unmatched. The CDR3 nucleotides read TGTGCCAGCAGCTCTACGACAGGGTTGGGTGACGAGCAGTACTTC. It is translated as CASSSTTGLGDEQYF.

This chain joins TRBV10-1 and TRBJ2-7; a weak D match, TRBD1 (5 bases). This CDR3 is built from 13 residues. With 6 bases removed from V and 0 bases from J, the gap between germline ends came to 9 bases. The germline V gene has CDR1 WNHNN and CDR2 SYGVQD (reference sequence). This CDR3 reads CASSRAFSYEQYF. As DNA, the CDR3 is TGCGCCAGCAGCAGGGCCTTCTCCTACGAGCAGTACTTC.

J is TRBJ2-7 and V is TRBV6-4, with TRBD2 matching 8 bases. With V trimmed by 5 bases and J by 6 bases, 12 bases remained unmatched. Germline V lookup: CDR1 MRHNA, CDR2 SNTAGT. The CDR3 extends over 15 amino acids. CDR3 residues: CASSMSRAGESEQYF. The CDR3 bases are TGTGCCAGCAGTATGTCAAGAGCGGGGGAGAGCGAGCAGTACTTC.